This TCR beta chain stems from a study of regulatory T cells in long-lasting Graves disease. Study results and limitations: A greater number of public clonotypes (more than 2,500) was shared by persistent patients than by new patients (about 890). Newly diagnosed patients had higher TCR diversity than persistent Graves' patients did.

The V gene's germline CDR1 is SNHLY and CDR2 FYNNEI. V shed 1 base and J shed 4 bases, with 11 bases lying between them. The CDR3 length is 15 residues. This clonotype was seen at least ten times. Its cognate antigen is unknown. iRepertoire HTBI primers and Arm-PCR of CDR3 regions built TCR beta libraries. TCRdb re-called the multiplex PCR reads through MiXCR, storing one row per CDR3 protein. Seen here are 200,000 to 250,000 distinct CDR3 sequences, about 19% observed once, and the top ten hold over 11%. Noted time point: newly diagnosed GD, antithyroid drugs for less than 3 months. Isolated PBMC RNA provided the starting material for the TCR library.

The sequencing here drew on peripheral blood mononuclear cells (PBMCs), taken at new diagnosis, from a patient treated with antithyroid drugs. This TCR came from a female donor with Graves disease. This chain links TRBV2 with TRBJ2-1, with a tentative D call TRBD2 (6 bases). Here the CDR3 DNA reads TGTGCCAGCAGTGAAGGAATAGCGGAATACAATGAGCAGTTCTTC. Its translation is CASSEGIAEYNEQFF.